The 32 T cell receptor beta chains reported below all come from one sample, sequenced in a study of T cell responses to AZD1222 COVID-19 vaccine. Some clones are missing from TCRdb's copy, which holds only in-frame ones; the method was immunoSEQ multiplex PCR. Of about 99,000 clones detected, roughly nine tenths appear once; the ten largest clones hold just under 3%. Sequencing used peripheral blood, obtained on day 0 of AZD1222 vaccination. The receptors shown here come from an adult in good health.

V usage is TRBV5-4 and J usage is TRBJ2-2; a weak D match, TRBD2 (6 bases). Germline lookup yields CDR1 SGHNT and CDR2 YYREEE (reference sequence). The CDR3 has 15 residues. Trimming cost V 2 bases and J 2 bases, with 10 bases left between them. The CDR3 nucleotides read TGTGCCAGCAGCTTACCCGGGGGAAACACCGGGGAGCTGTTTTTT. Residues: CASSLPGGNTGELFF.

V usage is TRBV7-9 and J usage is TRBJ2-3; D may be TRBD1 (6 bases). Per the germline V gene, CDR1 is SEHNR and CDR2 is FQNEAQ (reference sequence). The CDR3 runs 16 residues. V shed 4 bases and J shed 2 bases, with 16 bases lying between them. The CDR3 bases are TGTGCCAGCAGCTCAATCGGGACACAACCCACAGATACGCAGTATTTT. Its translation: CASSSIGTQPTDTQYF.

This clone occurred a few times. CDR3 nucleotide sequence: TGTGCCAGCTCCTCCACCAGATCCCTAGGGGAGCTGTTTTTT. Its translation: CASSSTRSLGELFF. This chain uses TRBV11-3 with TRBJ2-2, with unresolved D. The germline V gene encodes CDR1 SGHNT and CDR2 YENEEA. V lost 8 bases to trimming and J lost 8 bases, with 18 bases between them. The CDR3 contains 14 residues. The complete variable domain, with remaining parts taken from reference TRBV11-3 and TRBJ2-2, reads EAGVVQSPRYKIIEKKQPVAFWCNPISGHNTLYWYLQNLGQGPELLIRYENEEAVDDSQLPKDRFSAERLKGVDSTLKIQPAELGDSAVYLCASSSTRSLGELFFGEGSRLTVL.

The chain combines TRBV25-1 with TRBJ1-1; D ambiguous. The V gene lost 9 bases and the J gene lost 7 bases, with 12 bases spanning the gap. CDR1 is MGHDK and CDR2 is SYGVNS in the germline V gene. This CDR3 region has 11 residues. The CDR3 region is CASRTGIEAFF. Written as DNA, the CDR3 is TGTGCCAGTCGTACCGGGATTGAAGCTTTCTTT.

Note on this clone: At one of its ends the junction is not consistent with the germline gene, which may arise from a read error. The gene calls are TRBV7-7 and TRBJ2-3, with D tentatively TRBD1 (5 bases). The V gene's germline CDR1 is SSHAT and CDR2 FNYEAQ (reference sequence). The CDR3 length is 13 residues. DNA for the CDR3: TGTGCTAGCAGCTCCGACAGAACGGATACGCAGTATTTT. It specifies CASSSDRTDTQYF. Full variable domain (remainder filled in from reference TRBV7-7 and TRBJ2-3): GAGVSQSPRYKVTKRGQDVTLRCDPISSHATLYWYQQALGQGPEFLTYFNYEAQPDKSGLPSDRFSAERPEGSISTLTIQRTEQRDSAMYRCASSSDRTDTQYFGPGTRLTVL.

The gene calls are TRBV5-4 and TRBJ1-3; D is undetermined. Deletions cut 2 bases from V and 8 bases from J, with 14 bases between. The CDR3 runs 14 residues. The germline V gene has CDR1 SGHNT and CDR2 YYREEE (reference sequence). CDR3 residues: CASSFGIPEDTIYF. The CDR3 nucleotides are TGTGCCAGCAGCTTCGGGATTCCTGAGGACACCATATATTTT.

V is TRBV18 and J is TRBJ1-4; D might be TRBD1 (5 bases). The CDR3 extends over 13 amino acids. CDR1 and CDR2 from the germline V gene are KGHSH and LQKENI. Between the trimmed V and J ends, which lost 5 bases and 5 bases, there was a span of 9 bases. The CDR3 sequence: CASSEQENEKLFF. The CDR3 region has the DNA TGTGCCAGCTCAGAACAGGAAAATGAAAAACTGTTTTTT.

The chain carries TRBV24-1 and TRBJ2-1; a weak D match, TRBD2 (6 bases). V gave up 12 bases and J gave up 5 bases, with 13 bases separating them. The CDR3 length is 12 residues. CDR1 and CDR2 (germline): KGHDR, SFDVKD. The CDR3 nucleotides read TGTGCCGTAACGGGACTCAACAATGAGCAGTTCTTC. It translates to CAVTGLNNEQFF.

The chain joins TRBV7-9 to TRBJ2-2; a possible D gene is TRBD2 (6 bases). This CDR3 comprises 16 residues. Per germline, CDR1 SEHNR and CDR2 FQNEAQ (reference sequence). The V end was cut by 0 bases, the J end by 1 base, with 9 bases between. The CDR3 bases are TGTGCCAGCAGCTTAGCTGGGACTCGGAACACCGGGGAGCTGTTTTTT. It translates to CASSLAGTRNTGELFF.

On this clone: The junction and the germline gene differ at one end; a read error may be behind it. The chain couples TRBV5-1 to TRBJ1-5; D is possibly TRBD1 (5 bases). This CDR3 spans 14 amino acids. The germline V gene encodes CDR1 SGHRS and CDR2 YFSETQ. The CDR3 here is CASSPGQGNQPQHF. CDR3 nucleotides: TGTGCCAGCAGCCCTGGCCAGGGTAATCAGCCCCAGCATTTT.

This clone came up once. The V call is TRBV19, the J call TRBJ2-4; D not resolved. The CDR3 has 14 residues. CDR1 is LNHDA, CDR2 SQIVND, per germline (reference sequence). V lost 3 bases and J lost 5, with 11 bases in between. The CDR3 spells CASSILAVQNIQYF. CDR3 DNA: TGTGCCAGTAGTATCCTGGCCGTTCAAAACATTCAGTACTTC.

This clone was counted a few times. The chain joins TRBV7-9 to TRBJ1-1; no clear D gene. The CDR3 extends over 14 amino acids. From germline, CDR1 is SEHNR and CDR2 FQNEAQ (reference sequence). Trimming removed 1 base at V and 4 bases at J, with 10 bases between. CDR3: CASSLGGSGTEAFF. CDR3 DNA sequence: TGTGCCAGCAGCTTAGGGGGTTCGGGCACTGAAGCTTTCTTT.

V and J are TRBV5-1 and TRBJ2-2; 8 bases match TRBD2. Trimming cost V 0 bases and J 8 bases; bases outside gene matches: 12. CDR3 size: 17 residues. Germline V gives CDR1 SGHRS, CDR2 YFSETQ. The CDR3 protein is CASSLAGGAGDRGELFF. In DNA, the CDR3 is TGCGCCAGCAGCTTGGCCGGGGGAGCGGGGGACCGTGGGGAGCTGTTTTTT. The full variable domain, its missing parts supplied by reference TRBV5-1 and TRBJ2-2, is KAGVTQTPRYLIKTRGQQVTLSCSPISGHRSVSWYQQTPGQGLQFLFEYFSETQRNKGNFPGRFSGRQFSNSRSEMNVSTLELGDSALYLCASSLAGGAGDRGELFFGEGSRLTVL.

This sequence joins TRBV7-2 and TRBJ1-1; a weak D match, TRBD1 (5 bases). Trimming cost V 1 base and J 5 bases, with 14 bases left between them. Germline V gene lookup returns CDR1 SGHTA and CDR2 FQGNSA. The CDR3 has 15 amino acids. CDR3 in amino acids: CASSLDEGFRTEAFF. The CDR3 bases are TGTGCCAGCAGCTTAGACGAGGGGTTTCGGACTGAAGCTTTCTTT.

The CDR3 region has the DNA TGTGCCAGCAGCGTTAGCGGGGGTCTCACAGATACGCAGTATTTT. This translates into CASSVSGGLTDTQYF. The chain joins TRBV7-3 to TRBJ2-3; TRBD2 agrees at 9 bases. The CDR3 totals 15 residues. Germline loops: CDR1 SGHTA, CDR2 FQGTGA. Germline trimming cut 5 bases from V and 2 bases from J; bases unmatched to any gene: 5.

The chain's CDR3 is CASSLGRQGGTQYF. The DNA of the CDR3 is TGTGCCAGCAGCTTAGGCCGGCAGGGAGGAACGCAGTATTTT. This rearrangement joins TRBV7-2 to TRBJ2-3; weak D call: TRBD2 (6 bases). The germline V gene encodes CDR1 SGHTA and CDR2 FQGNSA. Trimming took off 1 base at V and 9 bases at J, with 14 bases between the two ends. This CDR3 region has 14 residues. The variable domain in full, completed from reference TRBV7-2 and TRBJ2-3, reads GAGVSQSPSNKVTEKGKDVELRCDPISGHTALYWYRQSLGQGLEFLIYFQGNSAPDKSGLPSDRFSAERTGGSVSTLTIQRTQQEDSAVYLCASSLGRQGGTQYFGPGTRLTVL.

The chain combines TRBV19 with TRBJ2-1; TRBD1 agrees at 7 bases. V was clipped by 7 bases and J by 9 bases; unmatched bases: 6. CDR3 length equals 12 residues. Germline-derived CDR1 and CDR2 are LNHDA and SQIVND (reference sequence). CDR3 DNA: TGTGCCAGTACGGGCAGGGGGTTTGAGCAGTTCTTC. Protein: CASTGRGFEQFF.

The chain joins TRBV6-2 or TRBV6-3 to TRBJ1-4; 7 bases fit TRBD1. The CDR3 is 14 amino acids. Germline trimming cut 6 bases from V and 4 bases from J; bases unmatched to any gene: 5. CDR1 MNHEY and CDR2 SVGEGT come from the germline V gene. The CDR3 reads CASSRQGFNEKLFF. CDR3 coding DNA: TGTGCCAGCAGCAGACAGGGTTTTAATGAAAAACTGTTTTTT.

V is TRBV2 and J is TRBJ1-1; D uncertain. Germline CDR1 and CDR2: SNHLY and FYNNEI. This CDR3 comprises 11 residues. V was shortened by 6 bases and J by 1 base, with 3 bases between the two germline ends. The CDR3 nucleotides are TGTGCCAGCAGCCCGAACACTGAAGCTTTCTTT. It encodes CASSPNTEAFF.

The genes are TRBV7-9 and TRBJ2-7; 9 positions agree with TRBD1. This CDR3 spans 14 amino acids. Germline trimming cut 5 bases from V and 6 bases from J; bases unmatched to any gene: 8. From germline, CDR1 is SEHNR and CDR2 FQNEAQ (reference sequence). In DNA form, the CDR3 reads TGTGCCAGCAGCACCGGGACAGGGACTGCCGAGCAGTACTTC. Encoded protein: CASSTGTGTAEQYF.

The chain combines TRBV19 with TRBJ1-4, with 7 bases that match TRBD1. Germline CDR1 and CDR2: LNHDA and SQIVND (reference sequence). The J segment lost 1 base and the V segment lost 10 bases, leaving 18 bases of the junction unmatched. CDR3 length equals 18 residues. CDR3 region: CATAGTEYNKLTNEKLFF. CDR3 DNA: TGTGCCACGGCCGGGACAGAGTATAACAAGCTAACTAATGAAAAACTGTTTTTT.

This chain uses TRBV23-1 with TRBJ1-4, with 9 bases that match TRBD1. TRBV23-1 is an ORF; its function is uncertain. The CDR3 is made up of 14 amino acids. V trimming: 6 bases; J trimming: 7 bases; junction bases outside the gene matches: 6. The CDR3 here is CASRMTGGSEKLFF. In DNA, the CDR3 is TGCGCCAGCAGAATGACAGGGGGTAGTGAAAAACTGTTTTTT.

The chain links TRBV6-5 to TRBJ1-2; no firm D call. Germline loops: CDR1 MNHEY, CDR2 SVGAGI. This CDR3 is 15 amino acids long. Deletions cut 5 bases from V and 4 bases from J, with 17 bases between. The CDR3 reads CASSRTESLGYGYTF. CDR3 bases: TGTGCCAGCAGTCGTACCGAGTCCCTCGGCTATGGCTACACCTTC.

This clone has a single count. One end of the junction is discordant with germline, which a read error may explain. The chain joins TRBV5-1 to TRBJ2-3; 10 nucleotides match TRBD2. The CDR3 is 16 amino acids. The germline gives CDR1 SGHRS, CDR2 YFSETQ. CDR3 in amino acids: CASSSPSGSSADTQYF. The CDR3 nucleotides read TGTGCCAGCAGCTCACCTAGCGGGAGTAGTGCAGATACGCAGTATTTT.

V usage is TRBV9 and J usage is TRBJ1-3, with no clear D. The length of the CDR3 is 16 residues. The germline V and J ends were trimmed by 2 bases and 0 bases, with 12 bases remaining between them. CDR1 SGDLS and CDR2 YYNGEE come from the germline V gene. The CDR3 DNA reads as TGTGCCAGCAGCGTGGCCCCCTTTAGCTCTGGAAACACCATATATTTT. This gives the protein CASSVAPFSSGNTIYF. Complete variable domain (other parts from reference TRBV9 and TRBJ1-3): DSGVTQTPKHLITATGQRVTLRCSPRSGDLSVYWYQQSLDQGLQFLIQYYNGEERAKGNILERFSAQQFPDLHSELNLSSLELGDSALYFCASSVAPFSSGNTIYFGEGSWLTVV.

The gene calls are TRBV5-5 and TRBJ1-2; 8 bases align to TRBD1. There are 15 residues in the CDR3. Per germline, CDR1 SGHKS and CDR2 YYEKEE (reference sequence). The V and J ends lost 0 bases and 6 bases, in that order; junction bases with no gene match: 7. CDR3 bases: TGTGCCAGCAGCTTGGGTCCAGGGGGCAAAAATGGCTACACCTTC. Its translation: CASSLGPGGKNGYTF.

The V call is TRBV19, the J call TRBJ1-2; TRBD1 matches at 8 bases. CDR1 and CDR2 from the germline V gene are LNHDA and SQIVND (reference sequence). After removal of 6 bases from V and 8 bases from J, the junction contained 8 bases not matched to a gene. This CDR3 contains 13 residues. The CDR3 loop is CASRTQGAWGYTF. CDR3 coding DNA: TGTGCCAGTAGAACGCAGGGGGCGTGGGGCTACACCTTC.

The V gene is TRBV24-1, the J gene TRBJ2-5; the match to TRBD1 covers 7 bases. The ends lost 4 bases at V and 4 bases at J; junction bases unmatched: 14. The CDR3 is 17 residues long. CDR1 KGHDR and CDR2 SFDVKD come from the germline V gene. The CDR3 bases are TGTGCCACCAGTGAAACGCCGACAGGGTGGTATGGAGAGACCCAGTACTTC. Protein sequence: CATSETPTGWYGETQYF.

This sequence joins TRBV13 and TRBJ1-1, with a weak D call TRBD1 (6 bases). Looked up from germline, CDR1 is PRHDT and CDR2 is FYEKMQ (reference sequence). V lost 3 bases and J lost 8, with 10 bases in between. The CDR3 is made up of 12 amino acids. The CDR3 region has the DNA TGTGCCAGCAGCTTCCCTACAGGGGAAGCTTTCTTT. Its protein product is CASSFPTGEAFF.

J is TRBJ1-4 and V is TRBV5-8; D is unclear. V dropped 0 bases and J dropped 8 bases, with 14 bases sitting between them. Germline V gene data show CDR1 as SGHTS and CDR2 as YDEGEE. CDR3 length: 15 amino acids. The CDR3: CASSLVTLQKEKLFF. CDR3 sequence (DNA): TGTGCCAGCAGCTTGGTAACACTTCAAAAGGAAAAACTGTTTTTT.

The gene calls are TRBV6-5 and TRBJ1-5; no clear D. Looked up from germline, CDR1 is MNHEY and CDR2 is SVGAGI. This CDR3 is 13 amino acids long. V lost 0 bases and J 9 bases, leaving 9 bases between the germline ends. CDR3: CASSYSYLWPQHF. In DNA, the CDR3 is TGTGCCAGCAGTTACTCGTACCTGTGGCCCCAGCATTTT.

V and J are TRBV29-1 and TRBJ1-4; perhaps TRBD1 as D (5 bases). In germline, CDR1 is SQVTM, CDR2 ANQGSEA. This CDR3 has 11 residues. CDR3 protein: CAGAPGEKLFF. CDR3 DNA: TGCGCGGGAGCCCCAGGGGAAAAACTGTTTTTT.